This T cell receptor (beta chain) was sequenced for a study of PD-L1 blockade in urothelial cancer. The sample holds one count of this clone. Time point here: pretreatment peripheral blood. There were between 1 and 8 samples from each patient, taken pretreatment and on-treatment. Here immunoSEQ multiplex PCR was the method, and the copy in TCRdb shows in-frame clones only, minus some. This sample has fewer than 65,000 clones, with under 90% found just once. The sequence came from a man between 70 and 80 years old with urothelial cancer. Specimen: PBMCs, collected around atezolizumab (anti-PD-L1) treatment.

The DNA of the CDR3 is TGTGCCAGCAGCTTAGCGGCGGGGGGGCAGTATTTT. This codes for CASSLAAGGQYF. V is TRBV7-6 and J is TRBJ2-3, with 8 bases identical to TRBD2. J was trimmed by 11 bases and V by 0 bases; bases with no gene match: 1. CDR1 and CDR2 (germline): SGHVS, FNYEAQ. The CDR3 spans 12 residues.